The entry that follows covers one T cell receptor (beta chain) sequence. A constant-region primer primed TCR beta cDNA synthesis from about 0.45 ug of total RNA. Slightly modified ARM-PCR with three nested multiplex PCR rounds yielded TCR beta libraries. It was with TRBV1-TRBV30 forward primers and a C-beta reverse primer that the first two PCR rounds were run, at around 11 cycles each. Each CDR3 protein gets one entry after TCRdb re-called the multiplex PCR reads with MiXCR. Of roughly 100,000 distinct CDR3 sequences listed, about three quarters are singletons. This record comes from a study of tumor-infiltrating lymphocytes in primary liver carcinoma. DNA and RNA were both co-extracted from approximately 20-30 mg of bulk tissue that had not been sorted. There were five separate regions sampled from each tumor. The CDR3 length is 15 residues. Unmatched junction bases numbered 11, after V lost 8 bases and J lost 1 base. Germline lookup yields CDR1 SGHTA and CDR2 FQGNSA.

The source material was liver tumor tissue from sampling region 5. Subset: tumor region T5, tumor centre. The chain carries TRBV7-2 and TRBJ2-7; 7 bases match TRBD1. The TCR originated in a woman aged 55-69 years with primary liver carcinoma and hepatitis B virus infection. For the CDR3, the DNA is TGTGCCAGCTGCCTACAAGACAGGGCGTCCTACGAGCAGTACTTC. Its translation: CASCLQDRASYEQYF.